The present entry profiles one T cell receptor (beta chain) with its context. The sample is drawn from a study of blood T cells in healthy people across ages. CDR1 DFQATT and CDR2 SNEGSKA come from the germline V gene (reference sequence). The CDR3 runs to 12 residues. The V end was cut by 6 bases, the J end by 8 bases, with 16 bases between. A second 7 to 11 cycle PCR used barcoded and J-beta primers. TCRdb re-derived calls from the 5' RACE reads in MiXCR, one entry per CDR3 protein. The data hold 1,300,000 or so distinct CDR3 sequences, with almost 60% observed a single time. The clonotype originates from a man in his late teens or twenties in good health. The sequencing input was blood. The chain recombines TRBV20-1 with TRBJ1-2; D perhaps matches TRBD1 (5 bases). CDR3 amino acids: CSARGTLGGYTF. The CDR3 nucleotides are TGCAGTGCCCGCGGGACCCTTGGGGGCTACACCTTC.